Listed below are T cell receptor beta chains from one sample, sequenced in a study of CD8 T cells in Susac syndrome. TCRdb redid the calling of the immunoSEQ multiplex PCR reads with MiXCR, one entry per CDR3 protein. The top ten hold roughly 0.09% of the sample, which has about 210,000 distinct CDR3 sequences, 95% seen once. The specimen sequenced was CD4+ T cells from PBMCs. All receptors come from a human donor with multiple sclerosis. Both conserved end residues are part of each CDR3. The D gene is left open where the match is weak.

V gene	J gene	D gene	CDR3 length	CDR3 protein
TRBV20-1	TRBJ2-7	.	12	CSATIGPYEQYF
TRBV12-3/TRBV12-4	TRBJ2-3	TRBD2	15	CASATRAGIADTQYF
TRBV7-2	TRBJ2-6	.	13	CASSPDAWYVLTF
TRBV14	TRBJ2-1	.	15	CASSLTATYYNEQFF
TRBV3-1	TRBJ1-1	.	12	CASSQGALGAFF
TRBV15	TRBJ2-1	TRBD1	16	CATSRKGQGAYNEQFF
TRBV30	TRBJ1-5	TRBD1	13	CAWGQDSNQPQHF
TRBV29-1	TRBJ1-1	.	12	CSATEGGAVAFF
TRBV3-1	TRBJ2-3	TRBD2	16	CASSPYVSGGRDTQYF
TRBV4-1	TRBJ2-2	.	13	CASSQGDRPVLFF
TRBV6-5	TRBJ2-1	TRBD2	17	CASSWGGRRGSYNEQFF
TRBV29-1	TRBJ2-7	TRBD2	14	CSVEGVRGAYEQYF
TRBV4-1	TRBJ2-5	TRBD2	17	CASSRSAVDSGRETQYF
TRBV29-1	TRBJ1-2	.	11	CSVRDYYGYTF
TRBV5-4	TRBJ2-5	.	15	CASSPSGGPKETQYF
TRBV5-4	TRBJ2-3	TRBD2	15	CASSGDLAGTRAQYF
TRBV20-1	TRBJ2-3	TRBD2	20	CSARKGSSGSLVRATDTQYF
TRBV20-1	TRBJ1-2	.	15	CSARQLGRTNYGYTF
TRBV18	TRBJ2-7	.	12	CASSPAAIEQYF
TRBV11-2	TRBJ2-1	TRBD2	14	CASSSSGSINEQFF
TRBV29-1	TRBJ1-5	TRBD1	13	CSVEVAGGQPQHF
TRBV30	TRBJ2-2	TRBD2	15	CAWSVSSGRVGELFF
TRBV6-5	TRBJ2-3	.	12	CASSEGLDTQYF
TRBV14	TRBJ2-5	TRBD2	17	CASSPFIAGSLGETQYF
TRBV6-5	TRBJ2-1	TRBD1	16	CASSYRDRGVHNEQFF
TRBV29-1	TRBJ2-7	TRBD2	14	CSTSGTSGTYEQYF
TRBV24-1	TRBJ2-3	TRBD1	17	CATSDPSGTGTTDTQYF
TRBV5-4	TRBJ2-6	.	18	CASSLPGTPDSGANVLTF
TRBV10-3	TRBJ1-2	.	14	CAISETGQPYGYTF
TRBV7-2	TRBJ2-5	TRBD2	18	CASFGTSLSSGYQETQYF
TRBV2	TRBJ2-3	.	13	CASLGGGTDTQYF
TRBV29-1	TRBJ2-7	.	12	CSVVKGPNEQYF
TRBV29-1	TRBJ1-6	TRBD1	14	CSARGQGANSPLHF
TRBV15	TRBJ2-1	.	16	CATSRASSRINNEQFF
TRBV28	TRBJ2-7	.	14	CASSFGGIPYEQYF
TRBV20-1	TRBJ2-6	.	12	CSATGGANVLTF
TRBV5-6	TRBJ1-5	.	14	CASSFGVVNQPQHF
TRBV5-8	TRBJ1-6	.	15	CASSLVRDTSSPLHF
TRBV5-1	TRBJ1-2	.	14	CASSPGISNYGYTF
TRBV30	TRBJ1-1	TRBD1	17	CAWSHYRDRGRGTEAFF
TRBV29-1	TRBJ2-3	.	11	CSVDGPDTQYF
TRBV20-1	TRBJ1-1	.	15	CSAFLGGRSGTEAFF
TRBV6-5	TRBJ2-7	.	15	CASSLFPPIRTEQYF
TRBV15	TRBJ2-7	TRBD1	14	CATTPDRVDYEQYF
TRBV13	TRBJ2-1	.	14	CASSTRTVYNEQFF
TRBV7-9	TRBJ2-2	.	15	CASSFARANTGELFF
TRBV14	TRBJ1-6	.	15	CASSQEAAMYSPLHF
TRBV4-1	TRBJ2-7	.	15	CASSQGEQGRNEQYF
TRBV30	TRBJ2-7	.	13	CACSGVGGWEQYF
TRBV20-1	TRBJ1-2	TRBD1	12	CSATGDYYGYTF
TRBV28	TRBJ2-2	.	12	CASGLNTGELFF